The rows below give T cell receptor beta chains drawn from one sample of a study of vaccination and CD4 T cells after COVID-19. These receptors lack a known antigen. TCRdb passed the PCR reads through MiXCR, listing each CDR3 protein once. The table lists more than 10,000 distinct CDR3 sequences, approximately 65% of them singletons, with roughly 23% in the top ten. The sequenced sample consisted of CD4+ T cells from blood, cultured in vitro. The receptors come from a human donor who had recovered from COVID-19. Both conserved end residues are part of each CDR3. Each record gives: J gene, V gene, D gene, clone size, CDR3 DNA, CDR3 protein. A D gene is named only where the DNA matches it firmly. Clone size appears in some rows only: once, few, many, or a class for an expanded clone.

>TRBJ2-3|TRBV6-4|TRBD2|few
TGTGCCAGCAGTGCTAGCGGGACAGATACGCAGTATTTT
CASSASGTDTQYF
>TRBJ1-1|TRBV12-3/TRBV12-4|NA|NA
TGTGCCAGCAGTTTCCAGGGAATGGGAGCTTTCTTT
CASSFQGMGAFF
>TRBJ2-5|TRBV30|NA|NA
TGTGCCTGGAAGGGTACGGAGACCCAGTACTTC
CAWKGTETQYF
>TRBJ1-2|TRBV6-2/TRBV6-3|TRBD1|NA
TGTGCCAGCAGGACAGGGGCCTATGGCTACACCTTC
CASRTGAYGYTF
>TRBJ2-2|TRBV30|NA|NA
TGTGCCTGGAGTGTAATGTCAGGGAACACCGGGGAGCTGTTTTTT
CAWSVMSGNTGELFF
>TRBJ2-2|TRBV7-3|TRBD2|few
TGTGCCAGCAGCCCCAGCGGGACCGACACCGGGGAGCTGTTTTTT
CASSPSGTDTGELFF
>TRBJ1-5|TRBV19|TRBD1|NA
TGTGCCAGTAGTATTACAGGGGGGCCCTATAGCAATCAGCCCCAGCATTTT
CASSITGGPYSNQPQHF
>TRBJ2-7|TRBV5-1|TRBD2|few
TGCGCCAGCAGCTTGGCCGGGGGACTAGCTGTCGAGCAGTACTTC
CASSLAGGLAVEQYF
>TRBJ1-5|TRBV20-1|NA|few
TGCAGTGCTAGAGATGGGGCCGGGGGTCAGCCCCAGCATTTT
CSARDGAGGQPQHF
>TRBJ2-2|TRBV20-1|NA|NA
TGCAGTGCCCCAGCGGAGAACCCCACCGGGGAGCTGTTTTTT
CSAPAENPTGELFF
>TRBJ2-7|TRBV6-5|TRBD2|NA
TGTGCCAGCAGTTACGGGCTAGCGGGAGGTAGTCGGAGGAACGAGCAGTACTTT
CASSYGLAGGSRRNEQYF
>TRBJ1-1|TRBV24-1|NA|NA
TGTGCCACCAGTGGGACGGCGAACACTGAAGCTTTCTTT
CATSGTANTEAFF
>TRBJ1-2|TRBV7-9|NA|NA
TGTGCCAGCAGCAAGACAGGCTATGGCTACACCTTC
CASSKTGYGYTF
>TRBJ2-7|TRBV6-1|NA|NA
TGTGCCAGCAGTGGCCCGGCCATGGGCTACGAGCAGTACTTC
CASSGPAMGYEQYF
>TRBJ2-3|TRBV7-2|NA|NA
TGTGCCAGCAGGGAGGCCGTAGTCACAGATACGCAGTATTTT
CASREAVVTDTQYF
>TRBJ1-5|TRBV6-1|TRBD1|NA
TGTGCCAGCAGTCTGGGACGGACAGGGGGGAGAATTCAGCCCCAGCATTTT
CASSLGRTGGRIQPQHF
>TRBJ2-7|TRBV14|NA|NA
TGTGCCAGCAGCCAAGATTTACTCTCCTACGAGCAGTACTTC
CASSQDLLSYEQYF
>TRBJ1-1|TRBV6-1|NA|NA
TGTGCCAGCAGTGATGGGTTGGGTGCCTTTGCTTTCTTT
CASSDGLGAFAFF
>TRBJ1-5|TRBV20-1|NA|NA
TGCAGTGCAATGCAGAGTAATCAGCCCCAGCATTTT
CSAMQSNQPQHF
>TRBJ2-5|TRBV20-1|NA|few
TGCAGTGCCGGAAAGAGAGAGACCCAGTACTTC
CSAGKRETQYF
>TRBJ1-1|TRBV5-1|NA|once
TGCGCCAGCAGCTTGGGGGCTGTCGTTCGAGGGACTGAAGCTTTCTTT
CASSLGAVVRGTEAFF
>TRBJ2-4|TRBV18|NA|NA
TGTGCCAGCTCGGCGGGGAGGCTGATTCAGTACTTC
CASSAGRLIQYF
>TRBJ1-5|TRBV10-1|NA|few
TGCGCCAGCCTAATCGACAGCGGAAACAATCAGCCCCAGCATTTT
CASLIDSGNNQPQHF
>TRBJ1-6|TRBV20-1|NA|few
TGCAGTGCTGAGTTACAGGGAAATTCACCCCTCCACTTT
CSAELQGNSPLHF
>TRBJ1-2|TRBV6-1|TRBD1|NA
TGTGCCAGCAGTCCTTCGAACGGACAGGGAGGGAATGGCTACACCTTC
CASSPSNGQGGNGYTF
>TRBJ2-1|TRBV4-1|TRBD2|NA
TGCGCCAGCAGCCTGGGACTAGCAGGTGAGCAGTTCTTC
CASSLGLAGEQFF
>TRBJ1-3|TRBV20-1|NA|NA
TGCAGTGCTAGAGATCCAGGGGCCGGAAACACCATATATTTT
CSARDPGAGNTIYF
>TRBJ2-1|TRBV12-3/TRBV12-4|NA|NA
TGTGCCAGCAGTTTGACTAGATCCAATGAGCAGTTCTTC
CASSLTRSNEQFF
>TRBJ2-5|TRBV5-5|NA|NA
TGTGCCAGCAGCTTGGAGGGGGCCCAGTACTTC
CASSLEGAQYF
>TRBJ2-3|TRBV28|TRBD2|NA
TGTGCCAGCAGTTTTAGCGGGCTAGCGGCCACAGATACGCAGTATTTT
CASSFSGLAATDTQYF
>TRBJ2-7|TRBV6-2/TRBV6-3|NA|NA
TGTGCCAGCAGTTACGGCCGAACCTACGAGCAGTACTTC
CASSYGRTYEQYF
>TRBJ1-5|TRBV19|NA|NA
TGTGCCAGTAGTATAGTACACCCTAGCAATCAGCCCCAGCATTTT
CASSIVHPSNQPQHF
>TRBJ1-5|TRBV7-9|NA|few
TGTGCCAGCAGCTTTGGCGGTCAGCCCCAGCATTTT
CASSFGGQPQHF
>TRBJ1-6|TRBV5-6|NA|NA
TGTGCCAGCACCATTGGGAGGGGCTCCTATAATTCACCCCTCCACTTT
CASTIGRGSYNSPLHF
>TRBJ1-5|TRBV12-3/TRBV12-4|NA|NA
TGTGCCAGCAGTTTATACAGGGATGGACAGCCCCAGCATTTT
CASSLYRDGQPQHF
>TRBJ2-5|TRBV10-3|NA|few
TGTGCCATCAGTGATGGGGGGCAGGGGGAGACCCAGTACTTC
CAISDGGQGETQYF
>TRBJ2-5|TRBV15|NA|NA
TGTGCCACCAGCAGAGTGTTCGTGGAGACCCAGTACTTC
CATSRVFVETQYF